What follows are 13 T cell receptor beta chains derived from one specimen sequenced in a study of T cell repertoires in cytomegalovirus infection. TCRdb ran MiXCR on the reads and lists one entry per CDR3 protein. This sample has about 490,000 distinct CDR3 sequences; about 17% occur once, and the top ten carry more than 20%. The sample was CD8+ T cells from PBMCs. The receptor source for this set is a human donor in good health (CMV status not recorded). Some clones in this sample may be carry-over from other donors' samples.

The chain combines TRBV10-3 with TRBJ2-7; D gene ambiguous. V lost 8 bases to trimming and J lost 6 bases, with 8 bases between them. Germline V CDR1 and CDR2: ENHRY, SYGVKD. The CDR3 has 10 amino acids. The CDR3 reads CAIGEGEQYF. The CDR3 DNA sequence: TGTGCCATCGGCGAAGGCGAGCAGTACTTC.

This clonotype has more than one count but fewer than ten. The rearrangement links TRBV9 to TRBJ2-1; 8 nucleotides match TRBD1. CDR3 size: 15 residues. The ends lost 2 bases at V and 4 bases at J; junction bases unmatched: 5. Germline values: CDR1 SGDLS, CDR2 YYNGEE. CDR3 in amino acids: CASSVRDRLYNEQFF. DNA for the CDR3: TGTGCCAGCAGCGTCCGGGACAGGCTATACAATGAGCAGTTCTTC.

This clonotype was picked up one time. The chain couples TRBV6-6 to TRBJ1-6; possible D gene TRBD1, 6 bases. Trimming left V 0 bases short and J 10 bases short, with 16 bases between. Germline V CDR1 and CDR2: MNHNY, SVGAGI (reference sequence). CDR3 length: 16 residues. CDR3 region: CASSYSRPGVGSPLHF. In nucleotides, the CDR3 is TGTGCCAGCAGTTACTCCAGGCCAGGGGTAGGATCACCCCTCCACTTT.

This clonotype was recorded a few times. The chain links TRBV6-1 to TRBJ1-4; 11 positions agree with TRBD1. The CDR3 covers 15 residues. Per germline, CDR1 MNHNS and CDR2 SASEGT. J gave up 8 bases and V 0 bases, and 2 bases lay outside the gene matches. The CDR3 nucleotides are TGTGCCAGCAGTGAAGCGGACAGGGGGCTGGAAAAACTGTTTTTT. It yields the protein CASSEADRGLEKLFF.

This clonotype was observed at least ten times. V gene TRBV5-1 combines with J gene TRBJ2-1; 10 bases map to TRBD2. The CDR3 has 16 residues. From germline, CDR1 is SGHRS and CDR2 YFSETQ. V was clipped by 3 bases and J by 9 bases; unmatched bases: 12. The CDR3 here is CASSYASAGGYSEQFF. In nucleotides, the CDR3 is TGCGCCAGCAGCTACGCCTCAGCGGGGGGGTATAGTGAGCAGTTCTTC.

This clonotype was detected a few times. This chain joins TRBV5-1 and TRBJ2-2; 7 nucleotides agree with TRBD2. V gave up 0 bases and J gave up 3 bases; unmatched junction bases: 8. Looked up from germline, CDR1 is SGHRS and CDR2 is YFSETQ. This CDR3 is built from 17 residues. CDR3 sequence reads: CASSLEGPGRDTGELFF. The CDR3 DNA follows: TGCGCCAGCAGCTTGGAGGGGCCAGGGAGGGACACCGGGGAGCTGTTTTTT.

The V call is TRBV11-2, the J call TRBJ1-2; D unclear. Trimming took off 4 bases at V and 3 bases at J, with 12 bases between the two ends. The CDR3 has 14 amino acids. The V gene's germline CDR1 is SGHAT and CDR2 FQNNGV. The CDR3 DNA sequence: TGTGCCAGCAGCTCAGGCTCCCGGGACTATGGCTACACCTTC. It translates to CASSSGSRDYGYTF.

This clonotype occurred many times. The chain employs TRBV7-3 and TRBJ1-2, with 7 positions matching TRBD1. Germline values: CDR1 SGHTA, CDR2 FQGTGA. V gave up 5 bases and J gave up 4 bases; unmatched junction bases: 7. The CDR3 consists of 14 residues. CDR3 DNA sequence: TGTGCCAGCAGCCGCGGAGGGGGCGGCTATGGCTACACCTTC. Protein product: CASSRGGGGYGYTF.

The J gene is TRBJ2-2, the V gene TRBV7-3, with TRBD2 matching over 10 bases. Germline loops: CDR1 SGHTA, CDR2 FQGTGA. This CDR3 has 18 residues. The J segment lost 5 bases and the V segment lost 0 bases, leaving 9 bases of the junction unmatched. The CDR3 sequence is CASSLTLAGDHFTGELFF. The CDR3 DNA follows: TGTGCCAGCAGCTTAACGCTAGCGGGAGACCACTTTACCGGGGAGCTGTTTTTT.

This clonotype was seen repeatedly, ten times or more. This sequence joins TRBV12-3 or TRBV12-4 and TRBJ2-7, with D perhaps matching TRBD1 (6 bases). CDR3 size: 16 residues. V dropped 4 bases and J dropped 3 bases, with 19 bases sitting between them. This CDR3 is CASSYDRDVGGYEQYF. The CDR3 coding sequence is TGTGCCAGCAGTTATGACCGGGACGTAGGGGGCTACGAGCAGTACTTC.

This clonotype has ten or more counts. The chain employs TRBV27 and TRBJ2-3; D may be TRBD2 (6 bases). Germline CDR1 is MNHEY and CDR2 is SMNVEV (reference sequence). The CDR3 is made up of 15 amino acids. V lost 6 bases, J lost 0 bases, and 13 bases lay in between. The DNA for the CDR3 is TGTGCCAGCAGAGCAAGCGGGTCTAGCACAGATACGCAGTATTTT. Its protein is CASRASGSSTDTQYF.

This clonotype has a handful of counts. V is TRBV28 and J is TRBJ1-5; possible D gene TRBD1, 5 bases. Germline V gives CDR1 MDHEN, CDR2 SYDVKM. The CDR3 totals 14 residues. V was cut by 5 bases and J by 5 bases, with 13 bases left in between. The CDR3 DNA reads TGTGCCAGCAGTCGTGGACACCCCTATCAGCCCCAGCATTTT. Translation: CASSRGHPYQPQHF.

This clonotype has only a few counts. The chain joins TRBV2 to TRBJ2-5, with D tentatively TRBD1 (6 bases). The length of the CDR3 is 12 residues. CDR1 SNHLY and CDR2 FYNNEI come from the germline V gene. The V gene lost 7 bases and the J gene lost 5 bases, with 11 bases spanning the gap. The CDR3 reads CASIRGIETQYF. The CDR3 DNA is TGTGCCAGCATAAGGGGGATCGAGACCCAGTACTTC.